This note documents a single T cell receptor beta chain sequence. The germline V gene has CDR1 SGHRS and CDR2 YFSETQ. The CDR3 covers 13 residues. The libraries of TRB cDNA were prepared using 5' RACE with UMI labels. TCRdb re-called the 5' RACE reads and shows each CDR3 protein once, DNA omitted. The listing contains about 92,000 distinct CDR3 sequences. Phenotypically, naive CD8+ T cells corresponded to CD45RO-CCR7+CD27+CD95-. This specimen comes from a study of CXCR3-negative and CXCR3-positive naive CD8 T cells. The clonotype originates from a human donor in good health. Some clones in this sample may be carry-over from other donors' samples. What was sequenced was naive CXCR3- CD8+ T cells from blood. Regarding subset: CD45RO-CCR7+CD27+CD95- naive CD8+ T cells lacking CXCR3 (TNR3-). The chain is built from TRBV5-1 and TRBJ2-7. This CDR3 is CASSLDTGYEQYF.